The next 20 T cell receptor beta chains were all read from a single sample in a study of shared clonotypes between healthy human individuals. Sequencing used immunoSEQ multiplex PCR; TCRdb keeps in-frame clones, though not all of them. The table has roughly 1,600,000 clones, approximately 98.5% seen once. Material for sequencing was naive CD4+ T cells sorted from blood. Described subset: CD45RA+ positively selected. These TCRs come from a man younger than 40 in good health.

The chain recombines TRBV6-5 with TRBJ2-7, with 12 positions matching TRBD1. V dropped 1 base and J dropped 6; count of bases not matched to a gene: 7. This CDR3 has 16 residues. Per germline, CDR1 MNHEY and CDR2 SVGAGI. The CDR3 sequence is CASSYFQGTGGVEQYF. CDR3 DNA sequence: TGTGCCAGCAGTTACTTTCAAGGGACAGGGGGCGTCGAGCAGTACTTC.

The chain employs TRBV28 and TRBJ2-3; 8 nucleotides align to TRBD2. The CDR3 has 14 residues. With 7 bases clipped from V and 2 bases from J, the junction kept 5 bases outside the gene matches. CDR1 and CDR2 from the germline V gene are MDHEN and SYDVKM. CDR3 protein: CASKLAEDTDTQYF. In DNA form, the CDR3 reads TGTGCCAGCAAACTAGCGGAGGACACAGATACGCAGTATTTT.

The chain carries TRBV19 and TRBJ2-2; TRBD2 is a possible D gene (5 bases). The V end lost 5 bases, the J end lost 5 bases, and 9 bases lay between the germline ends. This CDR3 is 13 amino acids long. Per germline, CDR1 LNHDA and CDR2 SQIVND (reference sequence). The CDR3 sequence is CASSLGLTGELFF. The CDR3 coding sequence is TGTGCCAGTAGTTTAGGACTTACCGGGGAGCTGTTTTTT. The full variable domain, with the rest looked up from reference TRBV19 and TRBJ2-2, is DGGITQSPKYLFRKEGQNVTLSCEQNLNHDAMYWYRQDPGQGLRLIYYSQIVNDFQKGDIAEGYSVSREKKESFPLTVTSAQKNPTAFYLCASSLGLTGELFFGEGSRLTVL.

The CDR3 DNA reads TGTGCCAGCCTGGGGTCAGATACGCAGTATTTT. It translates to CASLGSDTQYF. This chain uses TRBV2 with TRBJ2-3; D unresolved. The V end lost 8 bases, the J end lost 4 bases, and 7 bases lay between the germline ends. Germline assignment: CDR1 SNHLY and CDR2 FYNNEI. CDR3 length: 11 residues.

J is TRBJ2-3 and V is TRBV11-2; no clear D gene. The CDR3 consists of 12 residues. Trimming shortened V by 0 bases and J by 5 bases, and 3 bases separated the two germline ends. From germline, CDR1 is SGHAT and CDR2 FQNNGV. CDR3 loop: CASSLDGDTQYF. CDR3 DNA sequence: TGTGCCAGCAGCTTAGACGGAGATACGCAGTATTTT.

The chain is built from TRBV28 and TRBJ2-1; TRBD2 aligns across 7 bases. The CDR3 loop spans 14 amino acids. Germline V gives CDR1 MDHEN, CDR2 SYDVKM. J was trimmed by 5 bases and V by 6 bases; bases with no gene match: 7. The CDR3 sequence is CASSSGTTNNEQFF. CDR3 in DNA: TGTGCCAGCAGCTCCGGGACTACCAACAATGAGCAGTTCTTC.

A word on this clone: In the same sample, other DNA sequences code for this CDR3. The chain uses TRBV5-1 and TRBJ2-7; 9 bases align to TRBD2. This CDR3 has 15 amino acids. CDR1 SGHRS and CDR2 YFSETQ come from the germline V gene. V was clipped by 3 bases and J by 1 base; unmatched bases: 5. CDR3 residues: CASSSGLAGSYEQYF. The CDR3 DNA reads as TGCGCCAGCAGCTCGGGACTAGCTGGGTCCTACGAGCAGTACTTC.

This chain connects TRBV7-8 to TRBJ1-1; TRBD1 aligns across 10 bases. Losses at the gene ends were 5 bases for V and 8 bases for J; bases not matched to a gene: 11. The CDR3 spans 15 residues. CDR1 and CDR2 (germline): SGHVS, FQNEAQ. The CDR3 nucleotides read TGTGCCAGCAGCGACAGACAGGGGGCAGTTTCGGAAGCTTTCTTT. It specifies CASSDRQGAVSEAFF.

This chain connects TRBV5-1 to TRBJ2-1; a possible D gene is TRBD1 (5 bases). Between the trimmed V and J ends, which lost 1 base and 6 bases, there was a span of 8 bases. The CDR3 loop spans 13 amino acids. CDR1 and CDR2 from the germline V gene are SGHRS and YFSETQ. CDR3 amino acids: CASSLQGSNEQFF. The CDR3 bases are TGCGCCAGCAGCTTGCAGGGCTCCAATGAGCAGTTCTTC.

The chain joins TRBV11-2 to TRBJ2-1; 7 bases agree with TRBD2. The CDR3 spans 15 residues. Germline CDR1 SGHAT, CDR2 FQNNGV. J lost 2 bases, V lost 2 bases, and 3 bases had no gene match. CDR3 sequence reads: CASSLSSGTYNEQFF. The CDR3 region has the DNA TGTGCCAGCAGCTTATCTAGCGGAACCTACAATGAGCAGTTCTTC. The whole variable domain, filled in from reference TRBV11-2 and TRBJ2-1, reads EAGVAQSPRYKIIEKRQSVAFWCNPISGHATLYWYQQILGQGPKLLIQFQNNGVVDDSQLPKDRFSAERLKGVDSTLKIQPAKLEDSAVYLCASSLSSGTYNEQFFGPGTRLTVL.

This chain connects TRBV29-1 to TRBJ2-3; no firm D call. V lost 4 bases to trimming and J lost 2 bases, with 7 bases between them. The germline V gene has CDR1 SQVTM and CDR2 ANQGSEA. The CDR3 extends over 12 amino acids. CDR3 amino acids: CSVGQDTDTQYF. The CDR3 coding sequence is TGCAGCGTTGGTCAGGACACAGATACGCAGTATTTT.

V gene TRBV19 combines with J gene TRBJ2-5; 7 bases map to TRBD1. The germline CDR1 and CDR2 sequences are LNHDA and SQIVND (reference sequence). V was clipped by 7 bases and J by 5 bases; unmatched bases: 10. This CDR3 has 14 amino acids. Written as DNA, the CDR3 is TGTGCCAGTAATCAACAGGGGCCCTCGGAGACCCAGTACTTC. Translating it yields CASNQQGPSETQYF.

The chain joins TRBV5-4 to TRBJ2-7; a weak D match, TRBD1 (6 bases). V dropped 3 bases and J dropped 5 bases, with 18 bases sitting between them. The CDR3 runs to 15 residues. The germline V gene encodes CDR1 SGHNT and CDR2 YYREEE (reference sequence). CDR3 region: CASSSRGTRNNEQYF. The CDR3, as DNA: TGTGCCAGCAGCTCCAGGGGAACTAGGAATAACGAGCAGTACTTC.

The V and J genes are TRBV5-1 and TRBJ2-1; D is unresolved. CDR1 and CDR2 from the germline V gene are SGHRS and YFSETQ. The CDR3 runs 13 residues. V was clipped by 4 bases and J by 10 bases, with 15 bases between them. The CDR3 DNA is TGCGCCAGCAGCGACCAAGGCCAGGCCGAGCAGTTCTTC. Amino acids: CASSDQGQAEQFF.

The chain uses TRBV19 and TRBJ1-2; possibly TRBD1 for D (5 bases). This CDR3 has 15 amino acids. The germline gives CDR1 LNHDA, CDR2 SQIVND (reference sequence). The V end was cut by 11 bases, the J end by 4 bases, with 23 bases between. This CDR3 reads CASVARDTARYGYTF. The CDR3 DNA sequence: TGTGCCTCGGTGGCCAGGGATACCGCGCGCTATGGCTACACCTTC.

This sequence joins TRBV7-9 and TRBJ2-5; D possibly corresponds to TRBD2 (6 bases). Germline CDR1 SEHNR, CDR2 FQNEAQ (reference sequence). The CDR3 length is 15 residues. V dropped 4 bases and J dropped 2 bases, with 14 bases sitting between them. Here the CDR3 DNA reads TGTGCCAGCAGCTACGGAGGGGTTCTGCAAGAGACCCAGTACTTC. It encodes CASSYGGVLQETQYF.

The rearrangement links TRBV4-2 to TRBJ2-1; 9 bases fit TRBD2. Per germline, CDR1 LGHNA and CDR2 YNFKEQ. With V trimmed by 4 bases and J by 4 bases, 5 bases remained unmatched. There are 15 residues in the CDR3. CDR3 amino acids: CASSPTTSGYNEQFF. DNA of the CDR3: TGTGCCAGCAGCCCGACGACTAGCGGTTACAATGAGCAGTTCTTC.

The chain is built from TRBV11-2 and TRBJ2-7; TRBD2 matches at 10 bases. The V and J ends lost 2 bases and 3 bases, in that order; junction bases with no gene match: 7. The germline V gene encodes CDR1 SGHAT and CDR2 FQNNGV. The CDR3 spans 16 residues. The CDR3 nucleotides read TGTGCCAGCAGCTTACTCGGGACTAGCGTTTTCTACGAGCAGTACTTC. It translates to CASSLLGTSVFYEQYF.

V and J are TRBV28 and TRBJ2-1, with TRBD2 matching 13 bases. Trimming at V came to 2 bases and at J to 8 bases, leaving 15 bases not matched to a gene. In germline, CDR1 is MDHEN, CDR2 SYDVKM. The CDR3 consists of 19 residues. The CDR3 coding sequence is TGTGCCAGCAGTTTAAGGAGGACTAGCGGGAGAACAAGTCGGGATGAGCAGTTCTTC. Encoded protein: CASSLRRTSGRTSRDEQFF.

The chain is built from TRBV29-1 and TRBJ2-7; 9 bases align to TRBD2. The CDR3 consists of 14 residues. Looked up from germline, CDR1 is SQVTM and CDR2 is ANQGSEA. J gave up 3 bases and V 2 bases, and 5 bases lay outside the gene matches. The CDR3 sequence: CSVEQGGRDYEQYF. The CDR3, as DNA: TGCAGCGTTGAACAGGGCGGGAGGGACTACGAGCAGTACTTC.